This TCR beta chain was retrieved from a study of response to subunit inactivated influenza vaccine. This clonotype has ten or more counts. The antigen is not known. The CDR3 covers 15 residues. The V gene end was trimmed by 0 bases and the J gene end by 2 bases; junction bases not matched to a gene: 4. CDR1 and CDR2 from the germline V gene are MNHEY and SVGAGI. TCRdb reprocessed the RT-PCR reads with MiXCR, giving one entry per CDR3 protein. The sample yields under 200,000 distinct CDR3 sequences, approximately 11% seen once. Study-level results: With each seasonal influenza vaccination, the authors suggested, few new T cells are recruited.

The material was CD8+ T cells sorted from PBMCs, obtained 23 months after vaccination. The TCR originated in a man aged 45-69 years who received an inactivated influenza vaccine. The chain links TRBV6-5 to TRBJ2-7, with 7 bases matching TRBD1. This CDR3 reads CASSYSGQSTYEQYF. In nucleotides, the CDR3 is TGTGCCAGCAGTTACTCGGGACAGTCTACCTACGAGCAGTACTTC.